The sequence of this TCR beta chain was determined in a study of T cell responses to AZD1222 COVID-19 vaccine. The study's findings and limits: It should be noted that donors were predominantly white British and more often female, and clonal diversity was possibly underestimated. Within unmutated variant regions lay the reported targets of nearly half of spike-specific TCRs. Breadth and depth of Spike-specific TCRs rose after two AZD1222 doses.

This CDR3 region has 17 residues. The V and J ends lost 4 bases and 0 bases, in that order; junction bases with no gene match: 8. The germline V gene has CDR1 SGHDT and CDR2 YYEEEE. Measured with immunoSEQ multiplex PCR; TCRdb has only the in-frame clones, and not every one. This sample has roughly 120,000 clones, with around 90% found just once. A single count supports this clone. Its matching antigen is unknown. V is TRBV5-6 and J is TRBJ1-5; TRBD1 aligns across 9 bases. The TCR was taken from an adult in good health. This specimen was peripheral blood, taken on day 0 of AZD1222 vaccination. The CDR3 nucleotides read TGTGCCAGCAGCCTCACAGGGGGCGCTTATAGCAATCAGCCCCAGCATTTT. Translation gives CASSLTGGAYSNQPQHF. The full variable domain, with the rest looked up from reference TRBV5-6 and TRBJ1-5, is DAGVTQSPTHLIKTRGQQVTLRCSPKSGHDTVSWYQQALGQGPQFIFQYYEEEERQRGNFPDRFSGHQFPNYSSELNVNALLLGDSALYLCASSLTGGAYSNQPQHFGDGTRLSIL.